The 29 T cell receptor beta chains listed next were all sequenced from one sample in a study of T cell responses to AZD1222 COVID-19 vaccine. The repertoire was sequenced with immunoSEQ multiplex PCR; TCRdb's copy has only in-frame clones and lacks some. The table shows some 150,000 clones, with just over 90% occurring only once. The sequenced sample was peripheral blood, obtained on day 0 of AZD1222 vaccination. These receptors were obtained from an adult in good health.

J is TRBJ2-1 and V is TRBV5-4, with TRBD2 matching over 8 bases. V lost 3 bases, J lost 9 bases, and 14 bases stayed unmatched. Looked up from germline, CDR1 is SGHNT and CDR2 is YYREEE (reference sequence). The CDR3 has 16 amino acids. The CDR3 bases are TGTGCCAGCAGCTACCAAGGGACTAGGGGCCCCGGTGAGCAGTTCTTC. It specifies CASSYQGTRGPGEQFF.

The chain combines TRBV3-1 (or the pseudogene TRBV3-2) with TRBJ1-4; 7 nucleotides agree with TRBD1. Germline V CDR1 and CDR2: LGHDT, YNNKEL (reference sequence). The CDR3 has 14 amino acids. The V gene end was trimmed by 0 bases and the J gene end by 7 bases; junction bases not matched to a gene: 2. The CDR3: CASSQEGGGEKLFF. DNA of the CDR3: TGTGCCAGCAGCCAAGAAGGGGGCGGTGAAAAACTGTTTTTT.

The table lists this clone with a count of one. The chain joins TRBV7-9 to TRBJ1-2; a possible D gene is TRBD1 (5 bases). V shed 1 base and J shed 0 bases, with 12 bases lying between them. The V gene's germline CDR1 is SEHNR and CDR2 FQNEAQ (reference sequence). The CDR3 extends over 16 amino acids. The CDR3 sequence: CASSLDAGRANYGYTF. In DNA, the CDR3 is TGTGCCAGCAGCTTAGATGCTGGCAGGGCTAACTATGGCTACACCTTC.

The chain has TRBV6-5 and TRBJ2-1, with 11 bases aligning to TRBD1. The CDR3 covers 14 residues. V lost 9 bases to trimming and J lost 8 bases; unmatched junction nucleotides: 9. The germline V gene encodes CDR1 MNHEY and CDR2 SVGAGI. CDR3 region: CASRGTGGAYEQFF. Written as DNA, the CDR3 is TGTGCCAGTCGGGGGACAGGGGGTGCGTATGAGCAGTTCTTC.

This clone was seen once. The gene calls are TRBV6-5 and TRBJ1-3; D remains unclear. Germline CDR1 and CDR2: MNHEY and SVGAGI. The V end lost 3 bases, the J end lost 0 bases, and 12 bases lay between the germline ends. There are 16 residues in the CDR3. The CDR3 reads CASSYWGDPSGNTIYF. Written as DNA, the CDR3 is TGTGCCAGCAGTTATTGGGGAGACCCCTCTGGAAACACCATATATTTT.

This chain links TRBV4-1 with TRBJ2-7; D unresolved. The CDR3 has 16 amino acids. V was shortened by 0 bases and J by 0 bases, with 12 bases between the two germline ends. CDR1 and CDR2 from the germline V gene are MGHRA and YSYEKL. The CDR3 here is CASSQDLAEYSYEQYF. CDR3 bases: TGCGCCAGCAGCCAAGATCTGGCAGAATACTCCTACGAGCAGTACTTC.

The chain combines TRBV28 with TRBJ1-5; D remains unclear. Per germline, CDR1 MDHEN and CDR2 SYDVKM. Trimming pared 6 bases from V and 0 bases from J, leaving 3 bases between. The CDR3 has 12 amino acids. CDR3 loop: CASRLSNQPQHF. CDR3 coding DNA: TGTGCCAGCAGGCTTAGCAATCAGCCCCAGCATTTT.

This chain uses TRBV5-1 with TRBJ1-2; 7 nucleotides agree with TRBD1. The CDR3 sequence is 14 residues long. Germline CDR1 is SGHRS and CDR2 is YFSETQ. V gave up 4 bases and J gave up 8 bases; unmatched junction bases: 11. The CDR3 DNA follows: TGCGCCAGCAGCGGACCGGGACAGTCTTCGGGCTACACCTTC. This translates into CASSGPGQSSGYTF.

The chain combines TRBV5-1 with TRBJ1-6, with TRBD1 identical over 10 bases. Looked up from germline, CDR1 is SGHRS and CDR2 is YFSETQ. After removal of 3 bases from V and 9 bases from J, the junction contained 6 bases not matched to a gene. The CDR3 has 15 amino acids. CDR3 in amino acids: CASSWADRGLSPLHF. Here the CDR3 DNA reads TGCGCCAGCAGCTGGGCTGACAGGGGGCTTTCACCCCTCCACTTT. The full variable domain, in which reference TRBV5-1 and TRBJ1-6 provide the parts outside the CDR3, is KAGVTQTPRYLIKTRGQQVTLSCSPISGHRSVSWYQQTPGQGLQFLFEYFSETQRNKGNFPGRFSGRQFSNSRSEMNVSTLELGDSALYLCASSWADRGLSPLHFGNGTRLTVT.

The chain carries TRBV2 and TRBJ1-6, with 8 bases matching TRBD1. Losses at the gene ends were 10 bases for V and 7 bases for J; bases not matched to a gene: 6. Germline CDR1 reads SNHLY; CDR2 reads FYNNEI. The CDR3 sequence is 13 residues long. CDR3 sequence (DNA): TGTGCCACCGAGGGACAGGTCAATTCACCCCTCCACTTT. Its translation is CATEGQVNSPLHF.

The rearrangement joins TRBV27 to TRBJ2-7; D is undetermined. The V end lost 0 bases, the J end lost 3 bases, and 12 bases lay between the germline ends. Germline assignment: CDR1 MNHEY and CDR2 SMNVEV (reference sequence). The CDR3 consists of 15 residues. The CDR3 sequence is CASSLSGFVGYEQYF. The DNA for the CDR3 is TGTGCCAGCAGTTTATCGGGTTTTGTGGGCTACGAGCAGTACTTC.

V gene TRBV10-3 combines with J gene TRBJ1-1; 9 bases agree with TRBD1. The ends lost 1 base at V and 7 bases at J; junction bases unmatched: 16. CDR3 length: 18 residues. Germline V gene sequence: CDR1 ENHRY, CDR2 SYGVKD. The CDR3 bases are TGTGCCATCAGTGAGTTCTATGGACAGGGGACACTGATGGGTGAAGCTTTCTTT. The encoded protein is CAISEFYGQGTLMGEAFF.

This clone has just one count. The gene calls are TRBV10-1 and TRBJ2-3; 9 bases align to TRBD2. The CDR3 has 13 residues. Trimming removed 6 bases from V and 5 bases from J; junction bases left unmatched: 3. Germline CDR1 reads WNHNN; CDR2 reads SYGVQD (reference sequence). Here the CDR3 DNA reads TGCGCCAGCAGACGTAGCGGGGGAGATACGCAGTATTTT. Translated, it gives CASRRSGGDTQYF.

This chain links TRBV6-6 with TRBJ1-6; D perhaps matches TRBD1 (6 bases). Per germline, CDR1 MNHNY and CDR2 SVGAGI (reference sequence). This CDR3 is built from 15 residues. Trimming left V 4 bases short and J 10 bases short, with 17 bases between. CDR3 nucleotide sequence: TGTGCCAGCAGTTGGGGGCAGGGAGAGGGGTCACCCCTCCACTTT. Protein sequence: CASSWGQGEGSPLHF.

The rearrangement joins TRBV11-2 to TRBJ1-6, with D unclear. V was pared by 4 bases and J by 7 bases, with 8 bases between. CDR1 is SGHAT and CDR2 is FQNNGV in the germline V gene. The CDR3 contains 13 residues. The CDR3: CASSSTGNSPLHF. CDR3 coding DNA: TGTGCCAGCAGCTCTACGGGAAATTCACCCCTCCACTTT.

This sequence joins TRBV5-1 and TRBJ2-5; D is tentatively TRBD1 or TRBD2 (6 bases each). In germline, CDR1 is SGHRS, CDR2 YFSETQ. The CDR3 has 14 amino acids. V lost 7 bases, J lost 4 bases, and 17 bases lay in between. CDR3 bases: TGCGCCAGCTCGGGGGCGGCTCTGGGAGAGACCCAGTACTTC. This codes for CASSGAALGETQYF.

The chain combines TRBV18 with TRBJ2-5; TRBD2 matches at 11 bases. J was trimmed by 3 bases and V by 0 bases; bases with no gene match: 0. The germline CDR1 and CDR2 sequences are KGHSH and LQKENI. The CDR3 is 15 amino acids. This CDR3 is CASSPPGLAEETQYF. Written as DNA, the CDR3 is TGTGCCAGCTCACCACCGGGACTAGCGGAAGAGACCCAGTACTTC.

The CDR3 reads CASSLGRGGNQPQHF. As DNA, the CDR3 is TGTGCCAGCAGCCTAGGGAGGGGAGGCAATCAGCCCCAGCATTTT. This chain joins TRBV7-8 and TRBJ1-5; D is perhaps TRBD1 (5 bases). V was pared by 5 bases and J by 2 bases, with 13 bases between. This CDR3 comprises 15 residues. CDR1 and CDR2 (germline): SGHVS, FQNEAQ.

The chain carries TRBV5-6 and TRBJ2-5, with TRBD2 matching 7 bases. J was trimmed by 4 bases and V by 9 bases; bases with no gene match: 9. The germline gives CDR1 SGHDT, CDR2 YYEEEE. This CDR3 has 13 amino acids. CDR3 sequence (DNA): TGTGCCACCTGCAAACGGGGGGTAGAGACCCAGTACTTC. Its translation: CATCKRGVETQYF.

The chain uses TRBV4-1 and TRBJ1-1; TRBD1 matches 7 bases. In germline, CDR1 is MGHRA, CDR2 YSYEKL. The CDR3 length is 17 residues. With 7 bases clipped from V and 1 base from J, the junction kept 15 bases outside the gene matches. The CDR3 sequence: CASTNLRGRSRNTEAFF. The DNA of the CDR3 is TGCGCCAGCACCAACCTGAGGGGGCGTAGCAGGAACACTGAAGCTTTCTTT.

The chain joins TRBV19 to TRBJ1-2; 7 bases line up with TRBD1. Germline CDR1 LNHDA, CDR2 SQIVND (reference sequence). The CDR3 has 18 residues. Losses at the gene ends were 3 bases for V and 3 bases for J; bases not matched to a gene: 16. The CDR3 DNA follows: TGTGCCAGTAGTATTTCCGAGGACAGGATTGCCCCCCACTATGGCTACACCTTC. Protein product: CASSISEDRIAPHYGYTF.

The chain links TRBV3-1 (or the pseudogene TRBV3-2) to TRBJ1-1; 10 bases match TRBD1. Germline V gene sequence: CDR1 LGHDT, CDR2 YNNKEL (reference sequence). V lost 1 base and J lost 4; bases outside the gene matches: 3. CDR3 length: 15 residues. The CDR3 DNA is TGTGCCAGCAGCCAAGGGGGACAGGGGCGCACTGAAGCTTTCTTT. Translated: CASSQGGQGRTEAFF.

The chain has TRBV7-6 and TRBJ2-1, with 9 bases aligning to TRBD2. The CDR3 totals 18 residues. J gave up 6 bases and V 5 bases, and 17 bases lay outside the gene matches. Looked up from germline, CDR1 is SGHVS and CDR2 is FNYEAQ. The CDR3 loop reads CASSLRGEREAYFNEQFF. The CDR3 DNA reads TGTGCCAGCAGCCTACGCGGGGAGCGGGAGGCATATTTCAATGAGCAGTTCTTC.

This rearrangement joins TRBV19 to TRBJ1-2; 10 bases are shared with TRBD1. Germline CDR1 LNHDA, CDR2 SQIVND (reference sequence). Germline trimming cut 5 bases from V and 4 bases from J; bases unmatched to any gene: 4. The length of the CDR3 is 14 residues. The chain's CDR3 is CASSPRDRGYGYTF. CDR3 nucleotides: TGTGCCAGTAGTCCCCGGGACAGGGGCTATGGCTACACCTTC.

The genes are TRBV5-6 and TRBJ1-2; a weak D match, TRBD1 (6 bases). Germline CDR1 SGHDT, CDR2 YYEEEE. Trimming left V 3 bases short and J 5 bases short, with 23 bases between. This CDR3 spans 17 amino acids. CDR3: CASSSGDGGPQKYGYTF. CDR3 nucleotide sequence: TGTGCCAGCAGCTCCGGGGATGGGGGGCCCCAAAAGTATGGCTACACCTTC. The full variable domain, with the rest looked up from reference TRBV5-6 and TRBJ1-2, is DAGVTQSPTHLIKTRGQQVTLRCSPKSGHDTVSWYQQALGQGPQFIFQYYEEEERQRGNFPDRFSGHQFPNYSSELNVNALLLGDSALYLCASSSGDGGPQKYGYTFGSGTRLTVV.

This clone was counted a few times. The V and J genes are TRBV6-1 and TRBJ2-7; TRBD1 aligns across 8 bases. V lost 1 base, J lost 3 bases, and 2 bases stayed unmatched. CDR1 and CDR2 from the germline V gene are MNHNS and SASEGT. CDR3 length: 14 residues. DNA of the CDR3: TGTGCCAGCAGTGAAGGTACAGGGGGCTACGAGCAGTACTTC. Translating it yields CASSEGTGGYEQYF.

The chain couples TRBV2 to TRBJ1-2, with D unresolved. This CDR3 has 10 amino acids. V was cut by 10 bases and J by 4 bases, with 7 bases left in between. Germline V gives CDR1 SNHLY, CDR2 FYNNEI. In DNA, the CDR3 is TGTGCCATCAACAGCTATGGCTACACCTTC. Translating gives CAINSYGYTF.

V and J are TRBV12-5 and TRBJ1-5, with D possibly matching TRBD1 (5 bases). The CDR3 runs 15 residues. V was shortened by 7 bases and J by 0 bases, with 13 bases between the two germline ends. Looked up from germline, CDR1 is LGHNT and CDR2 is FRNRAP. The CDR3 reads CASAPDKYSNQPQHF. The CDR3 DNA is TGTGCTAGTGCCCCGGACAAATATAGCAATCAGCCCCAGCATTTT.

V usage is TRBV5-5 and J usage is TRBJ2-1; TRBD2 aligns across 7 bases. V was pared by 3 bases and J by 8 bases, with 14 bases of the junction left unmatched. This CDR3 contains 16 residues. CDR1 is SGHKS, CDR2 YYEKEE, per germline (reference sequence). In DNA form, the CDR3 reads TGTGCCAGCAGCTCGACTTGGGCGGGAGCTCTCGATGAGCAGTTCTTC. Its protein product is CASSSTWAGALDEQFF.